The 26 T cell receptor beta chains presented below share a single source sample, sequenced in a study of blood T cell repertoires in COVID-19. TCRdb's copy holds only in-frame clones and misses some; the assay was immunoSEQ multiplex PCR. The sample gives a few hundred thousand clones, 90% of which show up once; 1.7% is in the top ten. The sample comprised PBMCs or T cells enriched from blood (not recorded which). The receptors stem from a woman between 18 and 29 years old with acute COVID-19.

The chain carries TRBV6-2 or TRBV6-3 and TRBJ1-2; a possible D gene is TRBD1 (6 bases). The CDR3 spans 14 residues. Looked up from germline, CDR1 is MNHEY and CDR2 is SVGEGT. Trimming left V 6 bases short and J 4 bases short, with 15 bases between. CDR3 amino acids: CASSRQVPPYGYTF. The CDR3 region has the DNA TGTGCCAGCAGCAGACAGGTCCCTCCCTATGGCTACACCTTC.

The rearrangement joins TRBV11-2 to TRBJ1-3; D is possibly TRBD1 (5 bases). The germline V gene has CDR1 SGHAT and CDR2 FQNNGV. V was shortened by 1 base and J by 0 bases, with 13 bases between the two germline ends. The CDR3 has 17 amino acids. The CDR3 is CASSLGAGRFSGNTIYF. The CDR3 DNA reads TGTGCCAGCAGCTTAGGAGCGGGACGCTTCTCTGGAAACACCATATATTTT.

The V call is TRBV5-4, the J call TRBJ2-2; the match to TRBD2 covers 10 bases. CDR3 size: 18 residues. V trimming: 0 bases; J trimming: 3 bases; junction bases outside the gene matches: 8. Germline V gene data show CDR1 as SGHNT and CDR2 as YYREEE (reference sequence). The CDR3 DNA reads as TGTGCCAGCAGCTTGGGCCTAGCGGGAGTGTCGGACACCGGGGAGCTGTTTTTT. Encoded protein: CASSLGLAGVSDTGELFF.

J is TRBJ1-4 and V is TRBV5-4; TRBD1 agrees at 7 bases. In germline, CDR1 is SGHNT, CDR2 YYREEE (reference sequence). This CDR3 comprises 18 residues. The trim removed 4 bases at V and 0 bases at J, leaving 12 bases unmatched. The CDR3 bases are TGTGCCAGCAGCCCGCACCCGGGACAGTCAACAACTAATGAAAAACTGTTTTTT. Its protein product is CASSPHPGQSTTNEKLFF.

This clone was found a few times. The V and J genes are TRBV5-1 and TRBJ2-1; the match to TRBD2 covers 7 bases. CDR3 length equals 16 residues. Germline loops: CDR1 SGHRS, CDR2 YFSETQ. The ends lost 0 bases at V and 5 bases at J; junction bases unmatched: 8. The CDR3 here is CASSLAGLVMNNEQFF. DNA for the CDR3: TGCGCCAGCAGCTTGGCCGGACTAGTCATGAACAATGAGCAGTTCTTC.

This clone is a singleton in its sample. The rearrangement links TRBV3-1 (or the pseudogene TRBV3-2) to TRBJ2-7; maybe TRBD2 (5 bases). The germline gives CDR1 LGHDT, CDR2 YNNKEL (reference sequence). CDR3 length: 13 amino acids. The V gene lost 5 bases and the J gene lost 2 bases, with 10 bases spanning the gap. The CDR3 here is CASSAGSPYEQYF. The DNA for the CDR3 is TGTGCCAGCAGCGCTGGGAGTCCCTACGAGCAGTACTTC.

The rearrangement uses TRBV6-5 and TRBJ2-1, with TRBD2 matching 7 bases. Germline V gene lookup returns CDR1 MNHEY and CDR2 SVGAGI. The junction had 3 bases not matched to a gene; V was cut back by 6 bases and J by 4 bases. The CDR3 is 13 residues long. The CDR3 DNA reads as TGTGCCAGCAGAAGCGGGACGTACAATGAGCAGTTCTTC. It translates to CASRSGTYNEQFF.

This clone was observed once. V gene TRBV19 combines with J gene TRBJ2-4; D may be TRBD1 (5 bases). CDR1 is LNHDA, CDR2 SQIVND, per germline (reference sequence). CDR3 length equals 13 residues. Trimming removed 9 bases from V and 3 bases from J, with 12 bases in between. CDR3 DNA sequence: TGTGCCAGCCGCAGGGTCGGCAAAAACATTCAGTACTTC. This translates into CASRRVGKNIQYF.

The chain employs TRBV6-5 and TRBJ2-1, with D perhaps TRBD2 (6 bases). The germline V gene has CDR1 MNHEY and CDR2 SVGAGI. This CDR3 is built from 14 residues. The V and J ends lost 5 bases and 8 bases respectively, with 16 bases between them. The CDR3 region is CASSQGGEVDEQFF. The CDR3 nucleotides read TGTGCCAGCAGTCAGGGAGGAGAGGTCGATGAGCAGTTCTTC.

This chain connects TRBV11-2 to TRBJ1-6, with 9 nucleotides matching TRBD1. The germline V gene has CDR1 SGHAT and CDR2 FQNNGV. V lost 5 bases, J lost 6 bases, and 5 bases stayed unmatched. CDR3 length equals 15 residues. The CDR3 DNA is TGTGCCAGCAGCACCCGGGACAGGGCTAATTCACCCCTCCACTTT. It codes for CASSTRDRANSPLHF.

V gene TRBV4-3 combines with J gene TRBJ1-3, with D uncertain. Germline V gene lookup returns CDR1 LGHNA and CDR2 YSLEER. V was clipped by 2 bases and J by 4 bases, with 6 bases between them. CDR3 size: 13 residues. The CDR3 protein is CASSQILGNTIYF. In nucleotides, the CDR3 is TGCGCCAGCAGCCAAATTCTGGGAAACACCATATATTTT.

This chain uses TRBV16 with TRBJ2-1, with 10 bases matching TRBD1. With V trimmed by 4 bases and J by 3 bases, 3 bases remained unmatched. The germline V gene has CDR1 KGHSY and CDR2 FQNENV. The CDR3 has 15 amino acids. CDR3 residues: CASSRRTGGYNEQFF. Here the CDR3 DNA reads TGTGCCAGCAGCCGTCGGACAGGGGGCTACAATGAGCAGTTCTTC.

The J gene is TRBJ2-6, the V gene TRBV7-3, with 12 bases matching TRBD1. The CDR3 contains 18 residues. V lost 5 bases and J lost 3; bases outside the gene matches: 8. Germline V CDR1 and CDR2: SGHTA, FQGTGA. The CDR3 DNA reads TGTGCCAGCAGCCTTAGGGGACAGGGGGCCTATGGGGCCAACGTCCTGACTTTC. This encodes CASSLRGQGAYGANVLTF.

CDR3 bases: TGTGCCAGCAGCTTAGCTAGCGGGAACACAGATACGCAGTATTTT. This sequence encodes CASSLASGNTDTQYF. The chain combines TRBV7-9 with TRBJ2-3; 8 bases agree with TRBD2. CDR1 and CDR2 from the germline V gene are SEHNR and FQNEAQ (reference sequence). The junction had 1 base not matched to a gene; V was cut back by 0 bases and J by 2 bases. CDR3 length: 15 residues.

The chain recombines TRBV7-9 with TRBJ2-2; 7 bases are shared with TRBD2. This CDR3 spans 14 amino acids. Germline CDR1 SEHNR, CDR2 FQNEAQ (reference sequence). V lost 1 base to trimming and J lost 5 bases; unmatched junction nucleotides: 1. CDR3: CASSLGEGTGELFF. CDR3 bases: TGTGCCAGCAGCTTAGGGGAGGGGACCGGGGAGCTGTTTTTT. The complete variable domain, with remaining parts taken from reference TRBV7-9 and TRBJ2-2, reads DTGVSQNPRHKITKRGQNVTFRCDPISEHNRLYWYRQTLGQGPEFLTYFQNEAQLEKSRLLSDRFSAERPKGSFSTLEIQRTEQGDSAMYLCASSLGEGTGELFFGEGSRLTVL.

CDR3 region: CASSEYISGPSYNEQFF. The CDR3 bases are TGCGCCAGCAGCGAATACATTAGCGGGCCCTCCTACAATGAGCAGTTCTTC. The chain recombines TRBV10-1 with TRBJ2-1, with 7 bases identical to TRBD2. Germline values: CDR1 WNHNN, CDR2 SYGVQD (reference sequence). This CDR3 is 17 amino acids long. V lost 6 bases to trimming and J lost 0 bases; unmatched junction nucleotides: 11.

The CDR3 loop reads CASRESGSTDTQYF. The DNA for the CDR3 is TGCGCCAGCAGGGAGAGCGGGAGCACAGATACGCAGTATTTT. This chain connects TRBV5-1 to TRBJ2-3, with D perhaps TRBD2 (6 bases). CDR1 and CDR2 (germline): SGHRS, YFSETQ. V was cut by 5 bases and J by 0 bases, with 10 bases left in between. The CDR3 spans 14 residues.

This clone was recorded only once. This chain links TRBV6-2 or TRBV6-3 with TRBJ2-7, with D possibly TRBD1 on 5 matching bases. The CDR3 runs 14 residues. Germline V gives CDR1 MNHEY, CDR2 SVGEGT. V was shortened by 1 base and J by 5 bases, with 12 bases between the two germline ends. CDR3 nucleotide sequence: TGTGCCAGCAGTTACTTAGCAGGGTCGAACGAGCAGTACTTC. It yields the protein CASSYLAGSNEQYF.

This clone was counted once. The chain recombines TRBV27 with TRBJ2-7; 8 bases agree with TRBD2. Trimming removed 3 bases from V and 6 bases from J; junction bases left unmatched: 7. This CDR3 is 14 amino acids long. Germline V gives CDR1 MNHEY, CDR2 SMNVEV (reference sequence). The CDR3: CASSFGTSAGEQYF. CDR3 in DNA: TGTGCCAGCAGTTTCGGGACTAGTGCGGGCGAGCAGTACTTC.

V and J are TRBV28 and TRBJ2-7, with a possible D match to TRBD1 (6 bases). Germline V gene lookup returns CDR1 MDHEN and CDR2 SYDVKM. Trimming removed 5 bases from V and 5 bases from J, with 16 bases in between. CDR3 length equals 14 residues. CDR3: CASSLSGDTNEQYF. CDR3 DNA: TGTGCCAGCAGTCTCTCAGGGGATACGAACGAGCAGTACTTC.

CDR3 region: CASSRTATREQYF. DNA of the CDR3: TGTGCCAGCAGCCGGACAGCAACGCGCGAGCAGTACTTC. J is TRBJ2-7 and V is TRBV11-2, with TRBD1 as a possible D gene (6 bases). The CDR3 sequence is 13 residues long. With 5 bases removed from V and 6 bases from J, the gap between germline ends came to 14 bases. Germline CDR1 SGHAT, CDR2 FQNNGV.

The V gene is TRBV9, the J gene TRBJ2-5; D is ambiguous. The CDR3 runs to 15 residues. Germline V gene lookup returns CDR1 SGDLS and CDR2 YYNGEE. V was clipped by 4 bases and J by 9 bases, with 22 bases between them. The CDR3 region has the DNA TGTGCCAGCAGCTCAGCGCCATCGCGCCGGTGGGCCCAGTACTTC. Translated: CASSSAPSRRWAQYF.

The chain recombines TRBV29-1 with TRBJ2-3; TRBD2 is a possible D gene (5 bases). V was trimmed by 4 bases and J by 0 bases, leaving 14 bases between them. The CDR3 extends over 15 amino acids. Germline CDR1 reads SQVTM; CDR2 reads ANQGSEA. The CDR3 DNA reads TGCAGCGTTGCTTACCTTAGCGTTAGCACAGATACGCAGTATTTT. It yields the protein CSVAYLSVSTDTQYF.

This chain joins TRBV3-1 (or the pseudogene TRBV3-2) and TRBJ2-1, with 7 bases identical to TRBD2. J was trimmed by 0 bases and V by 9 bases; bases with no gene match: 8. The CDR3 loop spans 15 amino acids. Germline V gene data show CDR1 as LGHDT and CDR2 as YNNKEL (reference sequence). CDR3 sequence reads: CASGKRGSSYNEQFF. DNA for the CDR3: TGTGCCAGTGGGAAGCGGGGAAGCTCCTACAATGAGCAGTTCTTC.

The rearrangement joins TRBV27 to TRBJ2-6; D may be TRBD2 (5 bases). CDR1 and CDR2 from the germline V gene are MNHEY and SMNVEV (reference sequence). Trimming shortened V by 4 bases and J by 2 bases, and 9 bases separated the two germline ends. CDR3 length equals 15 residues. In DNA form, the CDR3 reads TGTGCCAGCAGTTCAGGACTGACTGGGGCCAACGTCCTGACTTTC. Residues: CASSSGLTGANVLTF.

CDR3 DNA sequence: TGCGCCAGCAGCCAAGGGGCAAGCGGGTCCTACAATGAGCAGTTCTTC. Its translation is CASSQGASGSYNEQFF. V is TRBV4-3 and J is TRBJ2-1; tentatively, D is TRBD2 (6 bases). Germline CDR1 is LGHNA and CDR2 is YSLEER. This CDR3 region has 16 residues. V dropped 1 base and J dropped 1 base, with 11 bases sitting between them.